The present T cell receptor beta chain was sequenced within a study of T cell responses to AZD1222 COVID-19 vaccine. TCRdb keeps only in-frame clones here, not all; method: immunoSEQ multiplex PCR. The table records 200,000 to 300,000 clones, 93% of them present only once. With respect to this clone: No antigen is known for it.

Study-level findings and limits: The sample set comprised mostly white British donors with more females, and clonal diversity was possibly underestimated. Increases in Spike-specific TCR breadth and depth were seen after two AZD1222 doses. Regions 160-218 and 743-854 held dominance among vaccine-associated CD4 TCRs, which spanned spike.

The CDR3 has 15 amino acids. CDR1 is SGHAT, CDR2 FQNNGV, per germline. V was shortened by 0 bases and J by 5 bases, with 13 bases between the two germline ends. The specimen was peripheral blood, collected on day 0 of AZD1222 vaccination. The TCR originated in an adult in good health. The rearrangement links TRBV11-2 to TRBJ1-1; D remains unclear. CDR3 sequence (DNA): TGTGCCAGCAGCTTAGATAAGCGACCTGGTACTGAAGCTTTCTTT. This translates into CASSLDKRPGTEAFF.